Each of the 26 T cell receptor beta chains below was sequenced from the same sample in a study of T cell responses to AZD1222 COVID-19 vaccine. Profiled with immunoSEQ multiplex PCR; TCRdb holds only in-frame clones, not every one. This table has about 75,000 clones, roughly 84% appearing once. Sample: peripheral blood, taken 28 days after the second AZD1222 dose. These TCRs come from an adult who received the AZD1222 COVID-19 vaccine.

The CDR3 sequence is CATSDSGALVRNEQFF. The DNA for the CDR3 is TGTGCCACCAGTGACAGCGGGGCCCTAGTCAGGAATGAGCAGTTCTTC. This chain connects TRBV24-1 to TRBJ2-1, with 7 bases matching TRBD2. Germline CDR1 reads KGHDR; CDR2 reads SFDVKD. Trimming at V came to 4 bases and at J to 7 bases, leaving 12 bases not matched to a gene. This CDR3 is 16 amino acids long.

This clone was detected only a few times. The V and J genes are TRBV21-1 and TRBJ1-5; the DNA was not compared with TRBD1, the D call given in the table. TRBV21-1 is an annotated pseudogene. CDR3 length: 15 residues. The CDR3 region is CASSKVHRGRQPQHF. The DNA of the CDR3 is TGTGCCAGCAGCAAAGTCCACAGGGGGCGACAGCCCCAGCATTTT.

This rearrangement joins TRBV11-1 to TRBJ2-7; TRBD2 aligns across 14 bases. Germline trimming cut 2 bases from V and 5 bases from J; bases unmatched to any gene: 5. Per the germline V gene, CDR1 is SGHAT and CDR2 is FQDESV (reference sequence). This CDR3 comprises 16 residues. CDR3 sequence (DNA): TGTGCCAGCAGCTTATTGACTAGCGGGGGGGCCGACGAGCAGTACTTC. It encodes CASSLLTSGGADEQYF.

The chain has TRBV6-5 and TRBJ2-5; tentatively, D is TRBD1 (5 bases). Trimming cost V 6 bases and J 4 bases, with 12 bases left between them. Germline lookup yields CDR1 MNHEY and CDR2 SVGAGI. The CDR3 extends over 13 amino acids. The CDR3 sequence is CASRQGGSETQYF. In DNA form, the CDR3 reads TGTGCCAGCAGGCAGGGTGGGTCAGAGACCCAGTACTTC.

The chain has TRBV4-1 and TRBJ1-1; 9 bases match TRBD1. Germline V gene data show CDR1 as MGHRA and CDR2 as YSYEKL. This CDR3 spans 16 amino acids. J gave up 8 bases and V 4 bases, and 14 bases lay outside the gene matches. The CDR3 nucleotides are TGCGCCAGCAGCCCCTCCCCGGGACAGGGAAATAAAGAAGCTTTCTTT. Translation gives CASSPSPGQGNKEAFF.

Here the CDR3 DNA reads TGTGCCACCAGTGATTTGGGCACTAGCGGGGGGGCGTCAGATACGCAGTATTTT. Translation gives CATSDLGTSGGASDTQYF. This chain connects TRBV24-1 to TRBJ2-3; TRBD2 matches 13 bases. V lost 0 bases and J lost 4; bases outside the gene matches: 6. Germline loops: CDR1 KGHDR, CDR2 SFDVKD. The length of the CDR3 is 18 residues.

J is TRBJ1-6 and V is TRBV9; D unresolved. Trimming removed 4 bases at V and 11 bases at J, with 19 bases between. The CDR3 runs 15 residues. Germline CDR1 is SGDLS and CDR2 is YYNGEE. DNA of the CDR3: TGTGCCAGCAGCCTAAGAGCCAGTCAAGATACACCCCTCCACTTT. Encoded protein: CASSLRASQDTPLHF.

V and J are TRBV3-1 (or the pseudogene TRBV3-2) and TRBJ2-1, with D perhaps TRBD2 (7 bases). Trimming left V 0 bases short and J 1 base short, with 10 bases between. This CDR3 has 16 residues. Looked up from germline, CDR1 is LGHDT and CDR2 is YNNKEL (reference sequence). CDR3 sequence reads: CASSQDAGASYNEQFF. The CDR3 DNA sequence: TGTGCCAGCAGCCAAGACGCGGGGGCTTCCTACAATGAGCAGTTCTTC.

V and J are TRBV4-1 and TRBJ1-4; a weak D match, TRBD1 (6 bases). The germline CDR1 and CDR2 sequences are MGHRA and YSYEKL. The CDR3 extends over 17 amino acids. V was clipped by 4 bases and J by 1 base, with 16 bases between them. The CDR3 coding sequence is TGCGCCAGCAGCCGAAACCAACAGGGACTAACTAATGAAAAACTGTTTTTT. It specifies CASSRNQQGLTNEKLFF.

This chain links TRBV11-2 with TRBJ1-2; D is uncertain. The CDR3 runs 14 residues. CDR1 is SGHAT, CDR2 FQNNGV, per germline. Trimming took 5 bases from V and 0 from J, leaving 10 bases between them. The CDR3 sequence: CASSRALANYGYTF. The CDR3 DNA follows: TGTGCCAGCAGCCGAGCCCTGGCTAACTATGGCTACACCTTC. Full variable domain (remainder filled in from reference TRBV11-2 and TRBJ1-2): EAGVAQSPRYKIIEKRQSVAFWCNPISGHATLYWYQQILGQGPKLLIQFQNNGVVDDSQLPKDRFSAERLKGVDSTLKIQPAKLEDSAVYLCASSRALANYGYTFGSGTRLTVV.

The chain links TRBV9 to TRBJ2-1; TRBD1 is a possible D gene (5 bases). The CDR3 has 19 residues. Trimming shortened V by 0 bases and J by 4 bases, and 23 bases separated the two germline ends. The germline V gene encodes CDR1 SGDLS and CDR2 YYNGEE. The CDR3 spells CASSVEPTSPRAIYNEQFF. The CDR3 coding sequence is TGTGCCAGCAGCGTAGAGCCTACCTCGCCCAGGGCGATATACAATGAGCAGTTCTTC.

The chain uses TRBV7-6 and TRBJ1-6; D ambiguous. V was clipped by 5 bases and J by 11 bases, with 13 bases between them. Looked up from germline, CDR1 is SGHVS and CDR2 is FNYEAQ. This CDR3 has 13 amino acids. The CDR3: CASSAGPAAPLHF. The CDR3 DNA reads as TGTGCCAGCAGCGCCGGGCCTGCCGCACCCCTCCACTTT. Full variable domain (missing parts from reference TRBV7-6 and TRBJ1-6): GAGVSQSPRYKVTKRGQDVALRCDPISGHVSLYWYRQALGQGPEFLTYFNYEAQQDKSGLPNDRFSAERPEGSISTLTIQRTEQRDSAMYRCASSAGPAAPLHFGNGTRLTVT.

The chain has TRBV5-1 and TRBJ2-7, with 7 positions matching TRBD1. V was clipped by 4 bases and J by 5 bases; unmatched bases: 9. CDR3 length: 14 residues. Germline V lookup: CDR1 SGHRS, CDR2 YFSETQ. This chain's CDR3 is CASSADRAFHEQYF. In nucleotides, the CDR3 is TGCGCCAGCAGCGCCGACAGGGCGTTCCACGAGCAGTACTTC.

This rearrangement joins TRBV4-1 to TRBJ2-3, with TRBD2 identical over 7 bases. V dropped 0 bases and J dropped 4; count of bases not matched to a gene: 7. Per the germline V gene, CDR1 is MGHRA and CDR2 is YSYEKL. The CDR3 sequence is 16 residues long. CDR3 loop: CASSQDFGGEADTQYF. The CDR3 nucleotides read TGCGCCAGCAGCCAAGATTTTGGGGGGGAGGCAGATACGCAGTATTTT.

This rearrangement joins TRBV5-1 to TRBJ2-3, with 8 positions matching TRBD1. CDR1 is SGHRS, CDR2 YFSETQ, per germline. The CDR3 runs 15 residues. The V segment lost 3 bases and the J segment 0 bases; nucleotides outside the gene matches: 3. The CDR3 sequence is CASSYQGASTDTQYF. DNA for the CDR3: TGCGCCAGCAGCTATCAGGGGGCTAGCACAGATACGCAGTATTTT.

V and J are TRBV18 and TRBJ2-6; no reliable D call. The CDR3 covers 16 residues. Trimming stripped 2 bases from V and 3 bases from J, with 11 bases between. Germline V lookup: CDR1 KGHSH, CDR2 LQKENI. CDR3 nucleotides: TGTGCCAGCTCACCATTGGCGGCTAGTGGGGCCAACGTCCTGACTTTC. Translating it yields CASSPLAASGANVLTF.

This clone has only one observation. This chain connects TRBV6-2 or TRBV6-3 to TRBJ2-7; the D is unclear. Trimming removed 2 bases from V and 2 bases from J, with 7 bases in between. The germline V gene encodes CDR1 MNHEY and CDR2 SVGEGT. This CDR3 has 13 amino acids. CDR3 sequence (DNA): TGTGCCAGCAGTTACGGGTTAGCCTACGAGCAGTACTTC. It specifies CASSYGLAYEQYF.

The chain has TRBV29-1 and TRBJ1-1; possible D gene TRBD1, 6 bases. V lost 4 bases, J lost 5 bases, and 17 bases lay in between. The CDR3 has 14 residues. The germline V gene has CDR1 SQVTM and CDR2 ANQGSEA. CDR3 sequence (DNA): TGCAGCGTTGTCCAGGGGACGTCTCGGACTGAAGCTTTCTTT. It encodes CSVVQGTSRTEAFF. The variable domain in full, with the rest retrieved from reference TRBV29-1 and TRBJ1-1, is SAVISQKPSRDICQRGTSLTIQCQVDSQVTMMFWYRQQPGQSLTLIATANQGSEATYESGFVIDKFPISRPNLTFSTLTVSNMSPEDSSIYLCSVVQGTSRTEAFFGQGTRLTVV.

This chain links TRBV3-1 (or the pseudogene TRBV3-2) with TRBJ1-6; D gene unclear. This CDR3 comprises 17 residues. The germline V gene has CDR1 LGHDT and CDR2 YNNKEL (reference sequence). V was clipped by 0 bases and J by 10 bases, with 19 bases between them. CDR3 sequence: CASSQDLALEKGSPLHF. The CDR3 region has the DNA TGTGCCAGCAGCCAAGATTTGGCTCTAGAAAAGGGCTCACCCCTCCACTTT.

The chain has TRBV4-1 and TRBJ1-1; the D is unclear. The length of the CDR3 is 15 residues. The V end was cut by 4 bases, the J end by 3 bases, with 15 bases between. Germline CDR1 is MGHRA and CDR2 is YSYEKL. The DNA for the CDR3 is TGCGCCAGCAGCCCTGTACGGGGATGGGACACTGAAGCTTTCTTT. Residues: CASSPVRGWDTEAFF.

This rearrangement joins TRBV6-5 to TRBJ1-2; a weak D match, TRBD1 (5 bases). The CDR3 runs to 14 residues. V was cut by 2 bases and J by 4 bases, with 11 bases left in between. Germline V gene data show CDR1 as MNHEY and CDR2 as SVGAGI. CDR3 DNA sequence: TGTGCCAGCAGTTACGTGGCAGGGTCCTATGGCTACACCTTC. Protein product: CASSYVAGSYGYTF.

The chain links TRBV27 to TRBJ2-5; D is perhaps TRBD2 (6 bases). Germline loops: CDR1 MNHEY, CDR2 SMNVEV (reference sequence). This CDR3 is built from 13 residues. V was cut by 5 bases and J by 0 bases, with 7 bases left in between. CDR3 residues: CASSRGYQETQYF. As DNA, the CDR3 is TGTGCCAGCAGTCGGGGGTACCAAGAGACCCAGTACTTC.

The chain joins TRBV5-5 to TRBJ1-5; possible D gene TRBD1, 6 bases. V was pared by 4 bases and J by 7 bases, with 15 bases between. This CDR3 has 14 residues. From germline, CDR1 is SGHKS and CDR2 YYEKEE (reference sequence). CDR3 sequence: CASSPTSGGQPQHF. CDR3 nucleotides: TGTGCCAGCAGCCCTACTTCGGGGGGCCAGCCCCAGCATTTT.

The genes are TRBV3-1 (or the pseudogene TRBV3-2) and TRBJ1-5; no definite D call. There are 13 residues in the CDR3. Germline V gene lookup returns CDR1 LGHDT and CDR2 YNNKEL (reference sequence). V was clipped by 4 bases and J by 4 bases, with 8 bases between them. CDR3 sequence (DNA): TGTGCCAGCAGCCTCGGACGGAATCAGCCCCAGCATTTT. Translation: CASSLGRNQPQHF.

This chain connects TRBV4-1 to TRBJ1-1, with a weak D call TRBD1 (6 bases). This CDR3 comprises 16 residues. V was cut by 5 bases and J by 2 bases, with 18 bases left in between. Germline V gene data show CDR1 as MGHRA and CDR2 as YSYEKL. The CDR3 is CASSKWADRTNTEAFF. The CDR3 nucleotides are TGCGCCAGCAGCAAATGGGCCGACAGGACAAACACTGAAGCTTTCTTT.

In DNA form, the CDR3 reads TGTGCCAGCAGCTTCGCCAATTCACCCCTCCACTTT. It translates to CASSFANSPLHF. The chain employs TRBV11-2 and TRBJ1-6; D not certain. The CDR3 is made up of 12 amino acids. V was trimmed by 3 bases and J by 7 bases, leaving 4 bases between them. The germline V gene encodes CDR1 SGHAT and CDR2 FQNNGV.